Below, 12 T cell receptor beta chains from the same sample are listed, as sequenced in a study of graft-versus-host responses after intestinal transplantation. Sequencing used immunoSEQ multiplex PCR; TCRdb keeps in-frame clones, though not all of them. The table has 100,000 or so clones, about 93% seen once. These TCRs are of unknown antigen specificity. The specimen comprised unstimulated CD4+ T cells sorted from spleen or lymph node cells, sampled before intestinal transplant. The receptors originated from a human donor who received an intestinal transplant.

The chain joins TRBV7-8 to TRBJ1-5; 7 bases align to TRBD1. The CDR3 covers 16 residues. In germline, CDR1 is SGHVS, CDR2 FQNEAQ. The V and J ends lost 1 base and 1 base, in that order; junction bases with no gene match: 4. The CDR3 bases are TGTGCCAGCAGCTTAGTTTCAGGGGGGAGCAATCAGCCCCAGCATTTT. This gives the protein CASSLVSGGSNQPQHF.

This chain uses TRBV12-5 with TRBJ2-3, with D uncertain. CDR3 length equals 16 residues. Germline V gene lookup returns CDR1 LGHNT and CDR2 FRNRAP. Trimming cost V 0 bases and J 0 bases, with 10 bases left between them. CDR3 bases: TGTGCTAGTGGTTTGGTACCCCCCGGGAGCACAGATACGCAGTATTTT. This gives the protein CASGLVPPGSTDTQYF.

This chain joins TRBV19 and TRBJ2-5; 8 positions agree with TRBD1. There are 14 residues in the CDR3. From germline, CDR1 is LNHDA and CDR2 SQIVND (reference sequence). V gave up 5 bases and J gave up 4 bases; unmatched junction bases: 6. The CDR3 DNA sequence: TGTGCCAGTAGTGTGACCGGGACAGGAGAGACCCAGTACTTC. This encodes CASSVTGTGETQYF.

The V and J genes are TRBV9 and TRBJ1-3; D call uncertain. CDR1 is SGDLS and CDR2 is YYNGEE in the germline V gene. The CDR3 runs 17 residues. Trimming cost V 0 bases and J 0 bases, with 13 bases left between them. The CDR3 spells CASSVGPRQASGNTIYF. The CDR3 DNA sequence: TGTGCCAGCAGCGTAGGGCCTCGGCAGGCCTCTGGAAACACCATATATTTT.

This chain connects TRBV5-1 to TRBJ2-1; 10 bases align to TRBD2. The CDR3 length is 19 residues. V gave up 0 bases and J gave up 4 bases; unmatched junction bases: 13. The germline CDR1 and CDR2 sequences are SGHRS and YFSETQ. This chain's CDR3 is CASSLGLAGVSRVYNEQFF. CDR3 bases: TGCGCCAGCAGCTTGGGGCTAGCGGGAGTCTCACGGGTATACAATGAGCAGTTCTTC.

The chain joins TRBV5-1 to TRBJ2-5; TRBD2 agrees at 7 bases. TRBJ2-7 explains the end of the DNA better; the J call may be wrong. Germline CDR1 is SGHRS and CDR2 is YFSETQ. The CDR3 contains 14 residues. The CDR3 region is CASSFAAGTYEQYF. The CDR3, as DNA: TGCGCCAGCAGCTTTGCAGCGGGAACCTACGAGCAGTACTTC.

This clone was seen only once. This chain connects TRBV10-1 to TRBJ1-1, with D uncertain. The V and J ends lost 3 bases and 1 base respectively, with 18 bases between them. The CDR3 length is 17 residues. Germline CDR1 and CDR2: WNHNN and SYGVQD (reference sequence). The CDR3 spells CASSDCGALSGNTEAFF. DNA for the CDR3: TGCGCCAGCAGTGACTGCGGAGCCCTTAGTGGGAACACTGAAGCTTTCTTT.

This chain uses TRBV5-1 with TRBJ2-3; D unclear. Germline assignment: CDR1 SGHRS and CDR2 YFSETQ. Deletions cut 3 bases from V and 1 base from J, with 3 bases between. The CDR3 extends over 12 amino acids. The CDR3 coding sequence is TGCGCCAGCAGCTCAGGCACAGATACGCAGTATTTT. Translated: CASSSGTDTQYF.

The chain uses TRBV28 and TRBJ2-1; no definite D call. V was shortened by 3 bases and J by 0 bases, with 9 bases between the two germline ends. The CDR3 is 15 amino acids. The germline V gene encodes CDR1 MDHEN and CDR2 SYDVKM. This CDR3 reads CASSFLRSSYNEQFF. CDR3 nucleotide sequence: TGTGCCAGCAGTTTTTTGAGGAGCTCCTACAATGAGCAGTTCTTC. The full variable domain, in which reference TRBV28 and TRBJ2-1 provide the parts outside the CDR3, is DVKVTQSSRYLVKRTGEKVFLECVQDMDHENMFWYRQDPGLGLRLIYFSYDVKMKEKGDIPEGYSVSREKKERFSLILESASTNQTSMYLCASSFLRSSYNEQFFGPGTRLTVL.

The rearrangement links TRBV6-6 to TRBJ1-6; 7 bases are a match to TRBD1. Trimming took 10 bases from V and 10 from J; bases not matched to a gene: 7. This CDR3 comprises 12 residues. CDR1 is MNHNY, CDR2 SVGAGI, per germline (reference sequence). This CDR3 is CATRGGTSPLHF. CDR3 nucleotide sequence: TGTGCCACCAGGGGGGGAACCTCACCCCTCCACTTT.

This rearrangement joins TRBV30 to TRBJ1-1; D might be TRBD1 (5 bases). The V gene's germline CDR1 is GTSNPN and CDR2 SVGIG (reference sequence). CDR3 length equals 15 residues. V was shortened by 0 bases and J by 1 base, with 12 bases between the two germline ends. This CDR3 reads CAWSVPGVGNTEAFF. The CDR3 DNA reads as TGTGCCTGGAGTGTACCGGGGGTAGGGAACACTGAAGCTTTCTTT.

This rearrangement joins TRBV5-1 to TRBJ2-2; 9 bases line up with TRBD1. Trimming took 2 bases from V and 6 from J; bases not matched to a gene: 11. The CDR3 runs 17 residues. Germline lookup yields CDR1 SGHRS and CDR2 YFSETQ. CDR3: CASSFSRDRAVPGELFF. The CDR3 DNA is TGCGCCAGCAGCTTTAGCCGGGACAGGGCGGTCCCCGGGGAGCTGTTTTTT.